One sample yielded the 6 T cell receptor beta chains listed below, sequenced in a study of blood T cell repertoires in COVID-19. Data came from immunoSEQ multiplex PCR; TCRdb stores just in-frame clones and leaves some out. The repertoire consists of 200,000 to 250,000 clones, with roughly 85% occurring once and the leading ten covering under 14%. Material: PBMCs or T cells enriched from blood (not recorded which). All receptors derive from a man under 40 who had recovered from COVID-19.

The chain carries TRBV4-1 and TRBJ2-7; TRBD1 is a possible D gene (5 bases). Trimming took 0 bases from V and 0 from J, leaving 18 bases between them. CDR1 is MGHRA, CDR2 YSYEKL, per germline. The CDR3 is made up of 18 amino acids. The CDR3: CASSQDWYGHGDSYEQYF. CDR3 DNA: TGCGCCAGCAGCCAAGATTGGTACGGACATGGGGACTCCTACGAGCAGTACTTC.

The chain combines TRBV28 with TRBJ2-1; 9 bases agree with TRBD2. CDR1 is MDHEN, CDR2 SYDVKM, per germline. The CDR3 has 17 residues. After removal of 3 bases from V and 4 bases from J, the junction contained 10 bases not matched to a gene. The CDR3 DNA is TGTGCCAGCAGTTTTCTTGGGGCGGGAGGGCATTACAATGAGCAGTTCTTC. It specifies CASSFLGAGGHYNEQFF.

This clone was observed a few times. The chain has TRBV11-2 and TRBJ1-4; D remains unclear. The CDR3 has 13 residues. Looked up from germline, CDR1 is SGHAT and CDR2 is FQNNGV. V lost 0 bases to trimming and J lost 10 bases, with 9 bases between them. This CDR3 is CASSLDRLRKLFF. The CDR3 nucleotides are TGTGCCAGCAGCTTAGATCGGTTGCGAAAACTGTTTTTT.

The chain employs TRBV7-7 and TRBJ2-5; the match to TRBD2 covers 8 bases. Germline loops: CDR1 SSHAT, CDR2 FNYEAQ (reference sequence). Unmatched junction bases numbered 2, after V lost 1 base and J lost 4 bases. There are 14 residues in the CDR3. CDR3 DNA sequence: TGTGCCAGCAGCTTAGGTCTAGCGGGAGAGACCCAGTACTTC. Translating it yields CASSLGLAGETQYF.

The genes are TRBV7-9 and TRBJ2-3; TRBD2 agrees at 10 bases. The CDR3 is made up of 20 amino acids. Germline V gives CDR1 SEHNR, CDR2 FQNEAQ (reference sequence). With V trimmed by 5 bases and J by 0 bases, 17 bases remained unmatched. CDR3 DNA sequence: TGTGCCAGCAGCCGGGGACTGGGAAGTAGCGGGGGGACTAGCACAGATACGCAGTATTTT. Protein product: CASSRGLGSSGGTSTDTQYF. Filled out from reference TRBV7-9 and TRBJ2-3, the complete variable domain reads DTGVSQNPRHKITKRGQNVTFRCDPISEHNRLYWYRQTLGQGPEFLTYFQNEAQLEKSRLLSDRFSAERPKGSFSTLEIQRTEQGDSAMYLCASSRGLGSSGGTSTDTQYFGPGTRLTVL.

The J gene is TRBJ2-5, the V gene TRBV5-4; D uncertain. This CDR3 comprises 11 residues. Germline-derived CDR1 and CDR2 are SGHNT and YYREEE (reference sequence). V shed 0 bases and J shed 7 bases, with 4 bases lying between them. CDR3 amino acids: CASSLGLTQYF. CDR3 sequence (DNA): TGTGCCAGCAGCTTGGGTCTGACCCAGTACTTC.